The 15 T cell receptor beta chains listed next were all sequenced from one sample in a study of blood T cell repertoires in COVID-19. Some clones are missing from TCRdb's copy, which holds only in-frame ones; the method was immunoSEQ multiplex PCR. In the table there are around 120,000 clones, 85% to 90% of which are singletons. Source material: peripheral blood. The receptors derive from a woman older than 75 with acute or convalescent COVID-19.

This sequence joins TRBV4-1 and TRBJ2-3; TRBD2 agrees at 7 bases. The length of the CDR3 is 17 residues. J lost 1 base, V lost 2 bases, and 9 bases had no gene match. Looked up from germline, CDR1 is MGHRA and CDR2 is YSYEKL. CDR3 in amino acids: CASSQIPSGLRTDTQYF. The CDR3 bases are TGCGCCAGCAGCCAAATCCCTTCGGGACTACGCACAGATACGCAGTATTTT.

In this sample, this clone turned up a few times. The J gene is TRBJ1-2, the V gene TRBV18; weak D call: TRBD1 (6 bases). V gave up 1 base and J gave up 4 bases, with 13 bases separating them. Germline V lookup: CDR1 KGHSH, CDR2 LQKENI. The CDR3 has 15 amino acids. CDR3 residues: CASSPQDSLGYGYTF. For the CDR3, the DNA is TGTGCCAGCTCACCACAGGACAGTTTAGGCTATGGCTACACCTTC.

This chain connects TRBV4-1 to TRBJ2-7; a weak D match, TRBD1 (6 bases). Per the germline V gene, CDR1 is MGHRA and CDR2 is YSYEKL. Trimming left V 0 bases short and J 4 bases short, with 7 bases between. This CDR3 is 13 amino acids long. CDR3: CASSQETGYEQYF. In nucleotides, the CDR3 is TGCGCCAGCAGCCAAGAAACAGGGTACGAGCAGTACTTC.

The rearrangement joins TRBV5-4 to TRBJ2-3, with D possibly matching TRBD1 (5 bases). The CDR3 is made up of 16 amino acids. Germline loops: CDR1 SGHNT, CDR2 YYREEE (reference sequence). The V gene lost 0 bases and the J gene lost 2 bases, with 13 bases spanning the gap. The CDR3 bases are TGTGCCAGCAGCTTGGCCTATAGGGGATCCACAGATACGCAGTATTTT. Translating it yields CASSLAYRGSTDTQYF.

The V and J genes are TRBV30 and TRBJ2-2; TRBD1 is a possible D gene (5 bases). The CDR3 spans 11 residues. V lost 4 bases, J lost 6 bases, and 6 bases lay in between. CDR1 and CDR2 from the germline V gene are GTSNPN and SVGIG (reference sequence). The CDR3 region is CAWKGSGELFF. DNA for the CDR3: TGTGCCTGGAAGGGGTCCGGGGAGCTGTTTTTT.

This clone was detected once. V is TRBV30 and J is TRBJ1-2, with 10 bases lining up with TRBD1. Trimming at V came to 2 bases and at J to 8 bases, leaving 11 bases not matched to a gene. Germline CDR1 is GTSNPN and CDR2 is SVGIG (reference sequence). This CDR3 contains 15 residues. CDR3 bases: TGTGCCTGGAGTATGGACGACAGGGGGCTGGGGGGCTACACCTTC. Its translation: CAWSMDDRGLGGYTF.

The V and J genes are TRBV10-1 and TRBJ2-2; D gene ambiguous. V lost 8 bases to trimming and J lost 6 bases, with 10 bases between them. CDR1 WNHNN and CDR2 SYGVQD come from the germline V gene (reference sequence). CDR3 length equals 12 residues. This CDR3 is CASGRTPGELFF. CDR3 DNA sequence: TGCGCCAGCGGGCGAACACCCGGGGAGCTGTTTTTT.

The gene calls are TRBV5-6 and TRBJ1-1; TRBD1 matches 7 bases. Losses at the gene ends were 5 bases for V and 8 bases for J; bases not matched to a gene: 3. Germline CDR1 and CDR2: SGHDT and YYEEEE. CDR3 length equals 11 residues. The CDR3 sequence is CASRGTEEAFF. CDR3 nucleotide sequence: TGTGCCAGCAGGGGGACAGAAGAAGCTTTCTTT.

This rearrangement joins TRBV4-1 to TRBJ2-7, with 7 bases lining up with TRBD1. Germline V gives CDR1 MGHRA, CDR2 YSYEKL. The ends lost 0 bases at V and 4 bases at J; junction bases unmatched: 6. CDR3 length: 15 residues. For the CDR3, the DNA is TGCGCCAGCAGCCAAGATGGGACAGAAACTTACGAGCAGTACTTC. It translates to CASSQDGTETYEQYF.

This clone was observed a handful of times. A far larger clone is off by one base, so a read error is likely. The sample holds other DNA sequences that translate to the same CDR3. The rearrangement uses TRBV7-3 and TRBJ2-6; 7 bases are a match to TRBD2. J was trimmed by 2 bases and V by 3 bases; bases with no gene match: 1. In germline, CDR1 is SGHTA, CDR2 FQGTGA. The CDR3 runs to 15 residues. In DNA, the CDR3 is TGTGCCAGCAGCTTCGGGGGGACTGGGGCCAACGTCCTGACTTTC. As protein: CASSFGGTGANVLTF.

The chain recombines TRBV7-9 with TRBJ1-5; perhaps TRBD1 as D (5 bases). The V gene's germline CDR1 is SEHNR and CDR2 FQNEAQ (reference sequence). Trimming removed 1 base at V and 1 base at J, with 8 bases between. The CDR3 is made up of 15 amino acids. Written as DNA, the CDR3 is TGTGCCAGCAGCTTAGAGGGGTCGAGCAATCAGCCCCAGCATTTT. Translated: CASSLEGSSNQPQHF. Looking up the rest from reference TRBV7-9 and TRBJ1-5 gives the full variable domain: DTGVSQNPRHKITKRGQNVTFRCDPISEHNRLYWYRQTLGQGPEFLTYFQNEAQLEKSRLLSDRFSAERPKGSFSTLEIQRTEQGDSAMYLCASSLEGSSNQPQHFGDGTRLSIL.

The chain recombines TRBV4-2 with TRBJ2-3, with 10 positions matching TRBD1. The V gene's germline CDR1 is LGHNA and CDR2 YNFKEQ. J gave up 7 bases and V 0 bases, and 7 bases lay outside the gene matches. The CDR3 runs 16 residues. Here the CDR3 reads CASSQDLGQGGNTQYF. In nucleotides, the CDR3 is TGTGCCAGCAGCCAAGATCTTGGACAGGGGGGGAATACGCAGTATTTT.

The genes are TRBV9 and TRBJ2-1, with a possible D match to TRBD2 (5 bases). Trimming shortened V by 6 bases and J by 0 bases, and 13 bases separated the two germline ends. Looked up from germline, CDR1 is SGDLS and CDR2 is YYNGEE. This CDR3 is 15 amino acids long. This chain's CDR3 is CASNRGASSYNEQFF. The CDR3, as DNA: TGTGCCAGCAACCGGGGTGCCAGCTCCTACAATGAGCAGTTCTTC.

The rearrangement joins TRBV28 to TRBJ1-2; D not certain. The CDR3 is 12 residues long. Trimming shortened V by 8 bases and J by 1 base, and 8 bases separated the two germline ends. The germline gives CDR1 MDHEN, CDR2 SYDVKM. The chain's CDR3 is CASDENNYGYTF. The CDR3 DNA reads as TGTGCCAGCGATGAGAATAACTATGGCTACACCTTC.

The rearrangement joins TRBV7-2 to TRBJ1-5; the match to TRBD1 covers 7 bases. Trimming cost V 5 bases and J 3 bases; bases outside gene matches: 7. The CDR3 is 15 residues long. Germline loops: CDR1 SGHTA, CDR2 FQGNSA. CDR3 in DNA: TGTGCCAGCAGCCAGGACAGGCCTTCCAATCAGCCCCAGCATTTT. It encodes CASSQDRPSNQPQHF.